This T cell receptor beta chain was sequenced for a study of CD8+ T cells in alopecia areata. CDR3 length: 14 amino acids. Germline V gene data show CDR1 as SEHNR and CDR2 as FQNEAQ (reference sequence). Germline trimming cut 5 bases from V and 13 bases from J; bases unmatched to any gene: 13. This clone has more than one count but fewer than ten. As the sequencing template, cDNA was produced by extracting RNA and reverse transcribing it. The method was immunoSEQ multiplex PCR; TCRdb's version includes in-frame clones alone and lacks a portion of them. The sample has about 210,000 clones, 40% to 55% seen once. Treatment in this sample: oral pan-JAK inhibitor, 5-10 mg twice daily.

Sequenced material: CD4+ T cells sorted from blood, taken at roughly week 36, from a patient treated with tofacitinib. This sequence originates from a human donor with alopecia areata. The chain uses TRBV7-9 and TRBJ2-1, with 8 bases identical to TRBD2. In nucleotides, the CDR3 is TGTGCCAGCAGCCCCAGTAGCGGGACTGCAATCCAGTTCTTC. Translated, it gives CASSPSSGTAIQFF.